The clone carrying this TCR beta chain was detected only once. Antigen: not known. The investigators collected lesional scalp punch biopsies and peripheral blood from alopecia areata patients. Germline CDR1 SGHDT, CDR2 YYEEEE. V was clipped by 1 base and J by 5 bases, with 4 bases between them. The CDR3 consists of 12 residues. The authors extracted RNA and reverse transcribed it into cDNA as the sequencing template. Generated by immunoSEQ multiplex PCR, the TCRdb table keeps only in-frame clones and is missing some. The sample has some 240,000 clones, 57% seen once. These data belong to a study of CD8+ T cells in alopecia areata. General observations from the study: Normal scalp had lower clonality than lesional scalp, with alopecia totalis/universalis lesions showing this most strongly.

The starting material was CD4+ T cells sorted from blood, obtained at week 0. The receptor's source is a human donor with alopecia areata. This chain uses TRBV5-6 with TRBJ1-5; D not certain. The CDR3 protein is CASSLRDQPQHF. In nucleotides, the CDR3 is TGTGCCAGCAGCTTGAGGGATCAGCCCCAGCATTTT. Supplemented by reference TRBV5-6 and TRBJ1-5, the full variable domain reads DAGVTQSPTHLIKTRGQQVTLRCSPKSGHDTVSWYQQALGQGPQFIFQYYEEEERQRGNFPDRFSGHQFPNYSSELNVNALLLGDSALYLCASSLRDQPQHFGDGTRLSIL.